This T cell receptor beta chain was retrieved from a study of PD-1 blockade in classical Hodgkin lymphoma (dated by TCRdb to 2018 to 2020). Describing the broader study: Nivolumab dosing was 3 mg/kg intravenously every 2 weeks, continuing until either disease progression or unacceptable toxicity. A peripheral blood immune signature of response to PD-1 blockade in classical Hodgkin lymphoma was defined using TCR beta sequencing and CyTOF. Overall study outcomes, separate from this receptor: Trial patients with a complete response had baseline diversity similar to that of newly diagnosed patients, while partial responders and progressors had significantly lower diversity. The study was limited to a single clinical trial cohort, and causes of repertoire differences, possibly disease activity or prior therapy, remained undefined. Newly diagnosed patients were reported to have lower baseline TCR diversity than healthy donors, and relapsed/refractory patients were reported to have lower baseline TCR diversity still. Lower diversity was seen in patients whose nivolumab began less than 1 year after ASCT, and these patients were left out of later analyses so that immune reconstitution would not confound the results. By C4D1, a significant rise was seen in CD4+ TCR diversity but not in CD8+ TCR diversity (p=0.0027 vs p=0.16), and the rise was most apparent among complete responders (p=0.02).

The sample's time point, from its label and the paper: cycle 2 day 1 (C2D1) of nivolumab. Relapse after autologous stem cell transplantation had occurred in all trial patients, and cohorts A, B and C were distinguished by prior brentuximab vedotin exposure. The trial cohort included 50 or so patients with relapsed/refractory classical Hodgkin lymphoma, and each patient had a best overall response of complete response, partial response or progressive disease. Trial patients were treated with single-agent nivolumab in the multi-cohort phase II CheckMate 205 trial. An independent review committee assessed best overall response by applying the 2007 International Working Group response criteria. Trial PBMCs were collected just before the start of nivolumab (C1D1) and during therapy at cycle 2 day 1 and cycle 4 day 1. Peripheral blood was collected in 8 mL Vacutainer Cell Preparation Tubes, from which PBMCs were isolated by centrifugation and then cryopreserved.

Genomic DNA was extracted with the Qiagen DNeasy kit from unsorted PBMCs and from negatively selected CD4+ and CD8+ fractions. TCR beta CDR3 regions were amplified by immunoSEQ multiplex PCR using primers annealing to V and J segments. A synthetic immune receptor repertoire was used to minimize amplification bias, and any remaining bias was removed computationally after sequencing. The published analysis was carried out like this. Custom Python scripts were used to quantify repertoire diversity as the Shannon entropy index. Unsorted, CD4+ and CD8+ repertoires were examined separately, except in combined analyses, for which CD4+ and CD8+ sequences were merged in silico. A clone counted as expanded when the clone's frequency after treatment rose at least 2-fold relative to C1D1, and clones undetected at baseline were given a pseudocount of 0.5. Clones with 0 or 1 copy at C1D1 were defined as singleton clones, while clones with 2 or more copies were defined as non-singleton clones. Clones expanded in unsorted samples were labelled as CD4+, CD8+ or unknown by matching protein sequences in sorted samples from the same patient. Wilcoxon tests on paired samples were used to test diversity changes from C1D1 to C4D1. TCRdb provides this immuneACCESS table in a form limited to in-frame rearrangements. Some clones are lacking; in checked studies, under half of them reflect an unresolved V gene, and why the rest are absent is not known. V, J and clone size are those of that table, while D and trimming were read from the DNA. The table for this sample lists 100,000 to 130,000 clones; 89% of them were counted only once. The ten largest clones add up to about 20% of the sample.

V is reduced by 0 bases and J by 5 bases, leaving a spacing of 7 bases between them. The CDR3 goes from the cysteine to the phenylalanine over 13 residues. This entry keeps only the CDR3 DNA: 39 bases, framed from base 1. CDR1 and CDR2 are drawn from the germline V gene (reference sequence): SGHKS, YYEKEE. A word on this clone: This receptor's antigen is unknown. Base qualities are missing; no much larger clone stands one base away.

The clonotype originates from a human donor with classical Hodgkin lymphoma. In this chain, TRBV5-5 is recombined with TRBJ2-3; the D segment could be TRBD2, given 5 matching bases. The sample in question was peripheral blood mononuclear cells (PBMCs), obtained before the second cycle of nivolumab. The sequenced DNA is TGTGCCAGCAGCTTGGAACGGGAAGATACGCAGTATTTT. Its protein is CASSLEREDTQYF.